This is a list of T cell receptor beta chains from one sample in a study of blood T cell repertoires in COVID-19. Clones were sequenced by immunoSEQ multiplex PCR, and TCRdb holds only the in-frame ones, with some missing. The data hold fewer than 60,000 clones, with roughly 77% observed a single time. The sequenced material came from peripheral blood. All receptors derive from a man between 60 and 70 years old with COVID-19, enrolled during active disease. Each CDR3 is given with its conserved first and last residue. Fields, in order: J gene, clone size, V gene, D gene, CDR3 protein, CDR3 DNA. A D gene is named only where the DNA matches it firmly. Some rows have no size entry. The others give once, few or many, or a class for an expanded clone.

TRBJ1-5 | NA | TRBV6-5 | TRBD1 | CASSTGVEWQPQHF | TGTGCCAGCAGCACAGGGGTAGAGTGGCAGCCCCAGCATTTT
TRBJ2-7 | NA | TRBV11-2 | NA | CASSLVAGFYEQYF | TGTGCCAGCAGCTTAGTGGCGGGGTTCTACGAGCAGTACTTC
TRBJ1-5 | once | TRBV9 | NA | CASSVDGNSNQPQHF | TGTGCCAGCAGCGTAGACGGTAATAGCAATCAGCCCCAGCATTTT
TRBJ1-1 | NA | TRBV3-1/TRBV3-2 | NA | CASSQDRRDRGTEAFF | TGTGCCAGCAGCCAAGATAGGAGGGATAGGGGCACTGAAGCTTTCTTT
TRBJ2-3 | NA | TRBV7-3 | TRBD2 | CASSLIWGGGTDTQYF | TGTGCCAGCAGCTTAATTTGGGGGGGAGGCACAGATACGCAGTATTTT
TRBJ2-3 | NA | TRBV6-4 | TRBD2 | CASRPSGGDTDTQYF | TGTGCCAGCAGACCTAGCGGGGGGGACACAGATACGCAGTATTTT
TRBJ1-2 | NA | TRBV27 | NA | CASSSRGTNYGYTF | TGTGCCAGCAGTTCTCGGGGTACTAACTATGGCTACACCTTC
TRBJ2-7 | NA | TRBV7-9 | NA | CASSSETQGYEQYF | TGTGCCAGCAGCTCAGAGACTCAGGGTTACGAGCAGTACTTC
TRBJ1-1 | NA | TRBV2 | NA | CASFGTNTEAFF | TGTGCCAGCTTTGGGACTAACACTGAAGCTTTCTTT
TRBJ1-2 | once | TRBV7-8 | TRBD1 | CASSWSLGTGGAANYGYTF | TGTGCCAGCAGCTGGTCACTAGGGACAGGGGGCGCCGCTAACTATGGCTACACCTTC
TRBJ1-2 | NA | TRBV7-3 | NA | CASSMGDTPNYGYTF | TGTGCCAGCAGCATGGGGGACACACCTAACTATGGCTACACCTTC
TRBJ2-6 | NA | TRBV9 | NA | CASSATQGSGANVLTF | TGTGCCAGCAGCGCGACACAAGGCTCTGGGGCCAACGTCCTGACTTTC
TRBJ2-6 | NA | TRBV18 | NA | CASSPRVLQAGANVLTF | TGTGCCAGCTCACCACGGGTCCTGCAGGCAGGGGCCAACGTCCTGACTTTC
TRBJ1-1 | NA | TRBV29-1 | TRBD1 | CSVGGTGGTEAFF | TGCAGCGTTGGAGGGACAGGGGGCACTGAAGCTTTCTTT
TRBJ1-4 | NA | TRBV9 | NA | CASSVEAGRYEKLFF | TGTGCCAGCAGCGTAGAAGCAGGCCGATATGAAAAACTGTTTTTT
TRBJ1-4 | NA | TRBV5-1 | NA | CASSEQGKNEKLFF | TGCGCCAGCAGCGAACAGGGAAAGAATGAAAAACTGTTTTTT
TRBJ2-7 | NA | TRBV27 | TRBD2 | CASRLAGETIYEQYF | TGTGCCAGCAGATTAGCGGGGGAGACGATCTACGAGCAGTACTTC
TRBJ1-2 | once | TRBV30 | NA | CAWSARSGYTF | TGTGCCTGGAGTGCCCGTAGTGGCTACACCTTC
TRBJ2-1 | NA | TRBV2 | NA | CASRTSGRSYNEQFF | TGTGCCAGCAGAACCAGCGGGCGGTCCTACAATGAGCAGTTCTTC
TRBJ1-1 | NA | TRBV19 | NA | CASSITGTPSATEAFF | TGTGCCAGTAGTATAACGGGGACACCTTCGGCGACTGAAGCTTTCTTT
TRBJ1-6 | NA | TRBV5-6 | NA | CASSLRAGEGAYNSPLHF | TGTGCCAGCAGCTTGCGCGCCGGGGAAGGCGCCTATAATTCACCCCTCCACTTT
TRBJ2-3 | NA | TRBV5-6 | NA | CASSPYRDTDTQYF | TGTGCCAGCAGCCCCTACAGGGATACAGATACGCAGTATTTT
TRBJ2-3 | NA | TRBV12-3/TRBV12-4 | NA | CASSSGVGDTQYF | TGTGCCAGCAGTTCGGGGGTAGGTGATACGCAGTATTTT
TRBJ1-6 | NA | TRBV2 | NA | CASSGTAHSPLHF | TGTGCCAGCAGCGGGACTGCTCATTCACCCCTCCACTTT
TRBJ1-1 | NA | TRBV6-1 | NA | CASSDDRNTEAFF | TGTGCCAGCAGTGATGACAGGAACACTGAAGCTTTCTTT
TRBJ2-5 | NA | TRBV5-1 | TRBD1 | CASRGTGLQETQYF | TGCGCCAGCCGGGGGACAGGGTTACAAGAGACCCAGTACTTC
TRBJ2-3 | NA | TRBV9 | NA | CASSVDWSTDTQYF | TGTGCCAGCAGCGTAGACTGGAGCACAGATACGCAGTATTTT
TRBJ2-3 | NA | TRBV2 | TRBD2 | CATGRSGKSDTQYF | TGTGCCACTGGAAGAAGCGGGAAATCAGATACGCAGTATTTT
TRBJ2-1 | NA | TRBV13 | NA | CASSLPPKGQYEQFF | TGTGCCAGCAGCCTCCCTCCGAAGGGACAATATGAGCAGTTCTTC
TRBJ1-1 | NA | TRBV12-3/TRBV12-4 | NA | CASSLGTRPEAFF | TGTGCCAGCAGTTTGGGCACCCGTCCTGAAGCTTTCTTT
TRBJ2-6 | once | TRBV21-1 | NA | CASSWSGTPVISGANVLTF | TGTGCCAGCAGTTGGTCCGGGACACCTGTAATCTCTGGGGCCAACGTCCTGACTTTC
TRBJ2-1 | NA | TRBV24-1 | TRBD2 | CATSDPRTSSEQFF | TGTGCCACCAGTGATCCCAGGACTAGCAGTGAGCAGTTCTTC
TRBJ1-2 | few | TRBV5-8 | NA | CASSPDGGRRRYGYTF | TGTGCCAGCAGCCCCGACGGAGGGCGACGGCGGTATGGCTACACCTTC
TRBJ2-5 | NA | TRBV5-1 | TRBD2 | CASSPGLANRETQYF | TGCGCCAGCAGCCCGGGACTAGCGAATCGAGAGACCCAGTACTTC
TRBJ2-5 | NA | TRBV7-9 | NA | CASSPTVTGETQYF | TGTGCCAGCAGCCCCACGGTCACTGGAGAGACCCAGTACTTC
TRBJ2-5 | NA | TRBV5-1 | TRBD2 | CASSTGGRARETQYF | TGCGCCAGCTCCACGGGGGGGAGGGCCCGAGAGACCCAGTACTTC
TRBJ2-2 | few | TRBV7-6 | NA | CASSGRAGAGELFF | TGTGCCAGCAGCGGGCGGGCCGGGGCCGGGGAGCTGTTTTTT
TRBJ2-7 | NA | TRBV6-6 | TRBD2 | CASKRGDSYEQYF | TGTGCCAGCAAACGGGGGGATTCCTACGAGCAGTACTTC
TRBJ1-4 | NA | TRBV2 | TRBD1 | CASSGQGAREKLFF | TGTGCCAGCAGTGGTCAGGGGGCGCGTGAAAAACTGTTTTTT
TRBJ2-1 | NA | TRBV5-1 | TRBD2 | CASSFGLAGGRDEQFF | TGCGCCAGCAGCTTCGGACTAGCGGGAGGGCGGGATGAGCAGTTCTTC
TRBJ1-1 | NA | TRBV6-5 | TRBD1 | CASSLTTGGYTEAFF | TGTGCCAGCAGTTTAACGACAGGGGGGTACACTGAAGCTTTCTTT
TRBJ1-2 | NA | TRBV20-1 | TRBD1 | CSARTGGGYTF | TGCAGTGCACGGACAGGGGGTGGCTACACCTTC
TRBJ2-3 | NA | TRBV11-2 | NA | CASSQDGWGGITDTQYF | TGTGCCAGCAGCCAAGACGGGTGGGGGGGCATCACAGATACGCAGTATTTT
TRBJ2-7 | NA | TRBV6-2/TRBV6-3 | TRBD2 | CASSYDLAGAYEQYF | TGTGCCAGCAGTTACGACCTAGCGGGGGCCTACGAGCAGTACTTC
TRBJ1-6 | once | TRBV27 | TRBD1 | CASTRTGESSPLHF | TGTGCCAGCACCCGGACAGGGGAAAGTTCACCCCTCCACTTT
TRBJ2-7 | once | TRBV7-9 | NA | CASSRDSPYEQYF | TGTGCCAGCAGTCGTGACAGTCCCTACGAGCAGTACTTC
TRBJ1-1 | NA | TRBV19 | NA | CASSIKTWALNTEAFF | TGTGCCAGTAGCATAAAAACGTGGGCTTTGAACACTGAAGCTTTCTTT
TRBJ2-5 | NA | TRBV5-1 | NA | CASSLGSRAEETQYF | TGCGCCAGCAGCTTGGGGAGCAGGGCTGAAGAGACCCAGTACTTC
TRBJ1-2 | NA | TRBV7-9 | NA | CASSLAGTLAGYTF | TGTGCCAGCAGCTTAGCCGGGACACTGGCTGGCTACACCTTC
TRBJ2-2 | NA | TRBV7-3 | TRBD1 | CASTDRTGVNTGELFF | TGTGCCAGCACCGACAGGACAGGGGTAAACACCGGGGAGCTGTTTTTT